The T cell receptor beta chain described here comes from a study of shared clonotypes between healthy human individuals. CDR1 and CDR2 (germline): LNHDA, SQIVND (reference sequence). Trimming pared 5 bases from V and 0 bases from J, leaving 6 bases between. The CDR3 sequence is 13 residues long. Details on this clone: Distinct nucleotide sequences in the sample also encode this CDR3.

Positively selected for CCR7, the CD45RO-negative cells used as naive CD8 cells excluded terminally differentiated effector memory CD45RA+ cells. Source study methods: Filtering differed, since immunoSEQ gave only junction sequences and no quality scores. Clones were read by immunoSEQ multiplex PCR, and TCRdb kept only the in-frame ones, dropping some. V and J calls and clone size come straight from that table; D and trimming were deduced from the DNA. The sample consists of roughly 1,800,000 clones, about 95% of them appearing once. The TCR was taken from a man in his late teens or twenties in good health. The chain couples TRBV19 to TRBJ2-3, with D possibly being TRBD1 (5 bases). The sequencing sample was made of naive CD8+ T cells sorted from blood. The CDR3 spells CASSGASTDTQYF. Here the CDR3 DNA reads TGTGCCAGTAGTGGGGCTAGCACAGATACGCAGTATTTT.